Given below is one T cell receptor (beta chain) in context. What it binds is not known. This sample was included in a study of T cell responses to AZD1222 COVID-19 vaccine. Study-level findings and limits: Spike-specific TCRs gained breadth and depth after people received two AZD1222 doses. Clonal diversity was possibly underestimated, and the donors were mostly white British, with more females.

The repertoire was sequenced with immunoSEQ multiplex PCR; TCRdb's copy has only in-frame clones and lacks some. The sample contains over 130,000 clones, roughly nine tenths of which appear only once. V lost 0 bases to trimming and J lost 8 bases; unmatched junction nucleotides: 6. Germline V gene lookup returns CDR1 SGHRS and CDR2 YFSETQ. This CDR3 spans 15 amino acids. This sample comprised peripheral blood, obtained 28 days after the second dose of the MenACWY control vaccine. This receptor was obtained from an adult who received the MenACWY meningococcal vaccine as a control. The genes are TRBV5-1 and TRBJ2-1; 9 bases line up with TRBD2. The CDR3 DNA reads TGCGCCAGCAGCTTGGTGGCGGGAGGGCCGCATGAGCAGTTCTTC. Translated: CASSLVAGGPHEQFF.